The subject of this entry is one T cell receptor (beta chain). Thawed PBMCs were FACS-sorted into unstimulated CD4+CD25+CD127- regulatory T cells, CD4+CD25- non-regulatory cells, CD4 and CD8 cells. This CDR3 comprises 14 residues. V gave up 3 bases and J gave up 4 bases, with 13 bases separating them. CDR1 and CDR2 (germline): MNHEY, SVGAGI. Assay: immunoSEQ multiplex PCR; the TCRdb copy retains only in-frame clones and omits some. The sample includes over 50,000 clones, more than 70% of them seen just once. The data belong to a study of Tregs in tolerant kidney transplant recipients. Sequencing used CD4+ T cells from blood. This receptor was taken from a human donor in good health. The chain uses TRBV6-5 and TRBJ2-7; D is unclear. The CDR3 is CASSYLGLQYEQYF. CDR3 DNA: TGTGCCAGCAGTTATCTCGGCTTACAGTACGAGCAGTACTTC.